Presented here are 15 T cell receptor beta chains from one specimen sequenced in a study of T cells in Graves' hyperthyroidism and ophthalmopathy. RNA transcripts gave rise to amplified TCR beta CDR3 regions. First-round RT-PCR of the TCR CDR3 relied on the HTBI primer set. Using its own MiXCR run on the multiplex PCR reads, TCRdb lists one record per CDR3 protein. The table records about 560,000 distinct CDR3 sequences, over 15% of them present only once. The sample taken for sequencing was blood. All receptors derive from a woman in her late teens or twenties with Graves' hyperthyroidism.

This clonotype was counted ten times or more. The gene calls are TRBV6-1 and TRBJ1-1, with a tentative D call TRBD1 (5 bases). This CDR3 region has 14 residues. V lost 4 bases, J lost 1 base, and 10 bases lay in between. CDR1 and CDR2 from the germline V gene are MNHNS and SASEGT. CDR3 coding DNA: TGTGCCAGCAGTGGGGACGGAAGGAACACTGAAGCTTTCTTT. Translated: CASSGDGRNTEAFF.

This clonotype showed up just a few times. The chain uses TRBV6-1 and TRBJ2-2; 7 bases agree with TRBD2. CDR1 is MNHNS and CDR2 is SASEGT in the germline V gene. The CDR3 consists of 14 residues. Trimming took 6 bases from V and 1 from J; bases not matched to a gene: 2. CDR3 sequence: CASSLAENTGELFF. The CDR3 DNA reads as TGTGCCAGCAGCCTAGCGGAGAACACCGGGGAGCTGTTTTTT.

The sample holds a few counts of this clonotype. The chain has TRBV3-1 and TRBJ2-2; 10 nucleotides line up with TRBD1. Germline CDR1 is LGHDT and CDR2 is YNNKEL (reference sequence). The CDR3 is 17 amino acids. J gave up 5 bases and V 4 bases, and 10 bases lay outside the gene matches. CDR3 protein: CASSRTDRGLGTGELFF. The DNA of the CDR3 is TGTGCCAGCAGCCGAACCGACAGGGGGCTGGGGACCGGGGAGCTGTTTTTT.

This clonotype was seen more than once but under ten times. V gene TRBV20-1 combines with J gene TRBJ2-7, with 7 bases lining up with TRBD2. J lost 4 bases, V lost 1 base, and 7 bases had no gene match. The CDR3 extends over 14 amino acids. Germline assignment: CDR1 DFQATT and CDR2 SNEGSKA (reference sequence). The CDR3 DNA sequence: TGCAGTGCTAGAGGGGCGGGAGCTTGGTACGAGCAGTACTTC. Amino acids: CSARGAGAWYEQYF.

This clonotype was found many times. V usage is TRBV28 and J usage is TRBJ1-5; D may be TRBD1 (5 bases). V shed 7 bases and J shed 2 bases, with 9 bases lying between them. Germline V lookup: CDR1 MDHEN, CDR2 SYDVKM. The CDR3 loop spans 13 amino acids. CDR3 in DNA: TGTGCCAGCAAGACAGCGGGCAATCAGCCCCAGCATTTT. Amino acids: CASKTAGNQPQHF.

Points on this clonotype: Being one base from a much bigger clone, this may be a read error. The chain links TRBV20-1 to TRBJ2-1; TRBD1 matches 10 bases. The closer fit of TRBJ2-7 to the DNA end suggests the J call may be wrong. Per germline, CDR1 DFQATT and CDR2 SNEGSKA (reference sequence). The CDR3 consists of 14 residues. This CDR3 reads CSARGTGGYNEQYF. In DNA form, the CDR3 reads TGCAGTGCTAGAGGGACAGGGGGTTACAATGAGCAGTACTTC.

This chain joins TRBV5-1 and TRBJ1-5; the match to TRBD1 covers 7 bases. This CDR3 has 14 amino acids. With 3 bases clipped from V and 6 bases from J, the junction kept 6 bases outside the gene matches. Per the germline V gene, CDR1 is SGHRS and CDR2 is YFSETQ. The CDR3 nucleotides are TGCGCCAGCAGCTCGACAGGGAAAGGTCAGCCCCAGCATTTT. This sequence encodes CASSSTGKGQPQHF.

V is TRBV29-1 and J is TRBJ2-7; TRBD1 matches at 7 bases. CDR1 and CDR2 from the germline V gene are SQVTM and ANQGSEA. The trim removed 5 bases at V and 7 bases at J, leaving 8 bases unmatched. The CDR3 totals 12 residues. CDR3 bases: TGCAGCGTTTGGGACAGAAAGGGGGAGCAGTACTTC. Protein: CSVWDRKGEQYF.

DNA of the CDR3: TGTGCCAGCAGTTACCTCCGGGGGTCTAACTATGGCTACACCTTC. Residues: CASSYLRGSNYGYTF. The V call is TRBV6-5, the J call TRBJ1-2; TRBD1 is a possible D gene (5 bases). The CDR3 length is 15 residues. The V gene's germline CDR1 is MNHEY and CDR2 SVGAGI. Trimming stripped 2 bases from V and 0 bases from J, with 10 bases between.

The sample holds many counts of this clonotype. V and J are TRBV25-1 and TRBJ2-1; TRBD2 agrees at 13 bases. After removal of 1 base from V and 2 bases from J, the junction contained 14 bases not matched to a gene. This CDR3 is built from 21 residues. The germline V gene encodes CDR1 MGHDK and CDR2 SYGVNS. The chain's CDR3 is CASSELIVGLAGTRTYNEQFF. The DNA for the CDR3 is TGTGCCAGCAGTGAATTAATAGTGGGACTAGCGGGAACGAGAACCTACAATGAGCAGTTCTTC.

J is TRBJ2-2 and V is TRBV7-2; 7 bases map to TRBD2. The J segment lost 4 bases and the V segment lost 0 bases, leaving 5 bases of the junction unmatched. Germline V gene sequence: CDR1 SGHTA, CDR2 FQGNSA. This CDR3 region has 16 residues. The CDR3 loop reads CTSSLAGGKVTGELFF. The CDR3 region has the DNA TGTACCAGCAGCTTAGCGGGGGGGAAAGTCACCGGGGAGCTGTTTTTT.

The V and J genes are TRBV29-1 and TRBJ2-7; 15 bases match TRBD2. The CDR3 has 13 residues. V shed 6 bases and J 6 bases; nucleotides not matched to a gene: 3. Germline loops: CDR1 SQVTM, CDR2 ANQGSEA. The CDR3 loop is CSVGGLAGGEQYF. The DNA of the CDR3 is TGCAGCGTCGGGGGACTAGCGGGAGGCGAGCAGTACTTC.

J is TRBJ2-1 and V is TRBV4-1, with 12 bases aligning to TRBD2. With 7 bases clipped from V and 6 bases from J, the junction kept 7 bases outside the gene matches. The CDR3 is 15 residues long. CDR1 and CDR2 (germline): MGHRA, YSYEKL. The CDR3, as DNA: TGCGCCAGCATGACGCTAGCGGGAGGGCCCAATGAGCAGTTCTTC. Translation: CASMTLAGGPNEQFF.

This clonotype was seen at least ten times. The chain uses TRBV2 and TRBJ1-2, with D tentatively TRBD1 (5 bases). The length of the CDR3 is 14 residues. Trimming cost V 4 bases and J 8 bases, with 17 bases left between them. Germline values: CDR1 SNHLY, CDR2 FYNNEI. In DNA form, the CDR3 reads TGTGCCAGCAGTGTATCAGGGCTGCTCGGCGGCTACACCTTC. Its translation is CASSVSGLLGGYTF.

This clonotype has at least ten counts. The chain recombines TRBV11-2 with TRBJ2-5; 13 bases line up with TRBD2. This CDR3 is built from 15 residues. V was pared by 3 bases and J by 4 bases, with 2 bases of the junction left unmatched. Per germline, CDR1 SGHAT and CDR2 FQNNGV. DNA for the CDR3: TGTGCCAGCAGCTTTGGGACTAGCGGGACAGAGACCCAGTACTTC. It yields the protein CASSFGTSGTETQYF.